This is a list of T cell receptor beta chains from one sample in a study of technical replicates of blood from a few donors. TCRdb keeps only in-frame clones here, not all; method: immunoSEQ multiplex PCR. Among roughly 61,000 clones listed, almost 97% were seen once. Sequenced: T cells isolated from PBMCs. The source is a human donor in good health. Both conserved end residues are part of each CDR3. The D gene is left open where the match is weak. Only some rows state a clone size, as once, few, many or a class for expanded clones.

CASSQKNPGQKNIQYF,TGTGCCAGCAGCCAAAAAAACCCGGGACAGAAAAACATTCAGTACTTC,TRBJ2-4,.,TRBD1,TRBV7-9
CASSQIGTGNTGELFF,TGCGCCAGCAGTCAAATCGGGACAGGGAACACCGGGGAGCTGTTTTTT,TRBJ2-2,.,TRBD1,TRBV23-1
CASSSGQGFVSEQYF,TGTGCCAGCAGTTCCGGACAGGGGTTCGTCAGCGAGCAGTACTTC,TRBJ2-7,.,TRBD1,TRBV6-6
CASSFEGGVNQPQHF,TGTGCCAGCAGTTTTGAGGGGGGGGTTAATCAGCCCCAGCATTTT,TRBJ1-5,.,.,TRBV27
CVLGGGNTEAFF,TGTGTCCTGGGGGGAGGAAACACTGAAGCTTTCTTT,TRBJ1-1,.,.,TRBV7-9
CATSRDSRVAEAFF,TGTGCCACCAGCAGAGATAGCCGGGTGGCTGAAGCTTTCTTT,TRBJ1-1,.,.,TRBV15
CASSQGYRTEAFF,TGTGCCAGCAGTCAGGGATATCGCACTGAAGCTTTCTTT,TRBJ1-1,.,.,TRBV25-1
CASNRQGARTNEKLFF,TGTGCCAGTAATCGACAGGGGGCGCGCACTAATGAAAAACTGTTTTTT,TRBJ1-4,.,TRBD1,TRBV19
CASSLGRLAGGYEQYF,TGTGCCAGCAGCTTAGGTAGACTAGCGGGGGGGTACGAGCAGTACTTC,TRBJ2-7,.,TRBD2,TRBV7-2
CASSFDLSPSSGRPDEQYF,TGTGCCAGCAGCTTCGACTTGTCGCCGTCGAGCGGGAGGCCGGACGAGCAGTACTTC,TRBJ2-7,.,TRBD2,TRBV7-2
CASSVSSGSSYEQYF,TGTGCCAGCAGCGTCTCTAGCGGGAGCTCCTACGAGCAGTACTTC,TRBJ2-7,once,TRBD2,TRBV9
CASSQDQATNEKLFF,TGCGCCAGCAGCCAAGATCAGGCGACTAATGAAAAACTGTTTTTT,TRBJ1-4,.,.,TRBV4-1
CASSEPRQGGNYGYTF,TGCGCCAGCAGTGAGCCCCGACAGGGGGGAAACTATGGCTACACCTTC,TRBJ1-2,.,TRBD1,TRBV10-1
CASSIIHLAGETDTQYF,TGTGCCAGCAGTATTATCCATCTAGCGGGAGAGACAGATACGCAGTATTTT,TRBJ2-3,.,TRBD2,TRBV28
CASSLSGANYEQYF,TGTGCCAGCAGCCTATCGGGAGCAAACTACGAGCAGTACTTC,TRBJ2-7,.,.,TRBV27
CASSERVGEGVGETQYF,TGTGCCAGCAGTGAAAGAGTGGGAGAAGGAGTGGGAGAGACCCAGTACTTC,TRBJ2-5,.,.,TRBV6-1
CATSPTGAGTAGYEQYF,TGTGCCACCTCCCCGACAGGGGCGGGAACCGCCGGCTACGAGCAGTACTTC,TRBJ2-7,.,TRBD1,TRBV19
CASSLIGAGGHDEQFF,TGTGCCAGCAGCTTAATTGGAGCGGGGGGGCATGATGAGCAGTTCTTC,TRBJ2-1,.,TRBD2,TRBV7-9
CASSAGQSNQPQHF,TGTGCCAGCAGCGCGGGACAGTCCAATCAGCCCCAGCATTTT,TRBJ1-5,.,TRBD1,TRBV9
CASSQVGQGYGYTF,TGTGCCAGCAGCCAAGTCGGCCAGGGCTATGGCTACACCTTC,TRBJ1-2,.,.,TRBV14
CASSLEDNSYEQYF,TGCGCCAGCAGCTTGGAGGACAACTCCTACGAGCAGTACTTC,TRBJ2-7,.,.,TRBV5-1
CASSLAGDRGDEQYF,TGTGCCAGCAGCTTGGCCGGGGACAGGGGAGACGAGCAGTACTTC,TRBJ2-7,.,TRBD1,TRBV5-4
CASGYNEKLFF,TGTGCCTCAGGGTATAATGAAAAACTGTTTTTT,TRBJ1-4,.,.,TRBV28
CASSSVGGRVYEQYF,TGTGCCAGCAGCTCAGTGGGGGGACGAGTCTACGAGCAGTACTTC,TRBJ2-7,.,.,TRBV11-2
CASSWGVNYGYTF,TGTGCCAGTAGTTGGGGAGTTAACTATGGCTACACCTTC,TRBJ1-2,.,.,TRBV19
CASSLGISGGVTTQYF,TGTGCCAGCAGCTTAGGGATTAGCGGGGGGGTGACTACGCAGTATTTT,TRBJ2-3,.,TRBD2,TRBV11-3
CASSEGTSYYEQYF,TGCGCCAGCAGTGAGGGGACTAGTTACTACGAGCAGTACTTC,TRBJ2-7,.,TRBD2,TRBV10-1
CASSTGFGGRSSTDTQYF,TGTGCCAGTAGTACTGGGTTCGGCGGGAGGTCTAGCACAGATACGCAGTATTTT,TRBJ2-3,.,TRBD2,TRBV19
CASSKSGGLDTGELFF,TGCGCCAGCAGCAAAAGCGGGGGCCTGGACACCGGGGAGCTGTTTTTT,TRBJ2-2,once,TRBD2,TRBV5-1
CSADAGMGTEAFF,TGCAGCGCTGACGCAGGGATGGGAACTGAAGCTTTCTTT,TRBJ1-1,few,.,TRBV29-1
CASSLVSEQFF,TGCGCCAGCAGCCTTGTCTCTGAGCAGTTCTTC,TRBJ2-1,.,.,TRBV5-1
CAWSEGASNQPQHF,TGTGCCTGGAGCGAAGGGGCAAGCAATCAGCCCCAGCATTTT,TRBJ1-5,.,.,TRBV30
CASSQDLRGNYEQYF,TGTGCCAGCAGCCAAGATTTAAGGGGGAACTACGAGCAGTACTTC,TRBJ2-7,.,.,TRBV4-2
CASSLSQGAPGYTF,TGTGCCAGCAGCTTGTCACAGGGGGCGCCTGGCTACACCTTC,TRBJ1-2,.,TRBD1,TRBV5-5
CASSLEGLASFEQYF,TGCGCCAGCAGCTTGGAGGGACTAGCCTCATTCGAGCAGTACTTC,TRBJ2-7,.,TRBD2,TRBV5-1
CASSQNRNEQFF,TGTGCCAGCAGTCAAAACAGGAATGAGCAGTTCTTC,TRBJ2-1,once,.,TRBV6-5
CASSQGHSGSYEQYF,TGCGCCAGCAGCCAGGGTCATAGCGGCTCCTACGAGCAGTACTTC,TRBJ2-7,.,.,TRBV4-1
CASSDGGGALVDTQYF,TGTGCCAGCAGCGACGGCGGGGGGGCCTTAGTAGATACGCAGTATTTT,TRBJ2-3,.,TRBD2,TRBV9
CATSRDRGHHEQYF,TGTGCCACCAGCAGGGACAGGGGGCATCACGAGCAGTACTTC,TRBJ2-7,.,TRBD1,TRBV15
CVRSLTAGCSYNEQFF,TGTGTCAGAAGCTTAACGGCGGGCTGCTCCTACAATGAGCAGTTCTTC,TRBJ2-1,.,.,TRBV7-5
CATRWREGHEQYF,TGTGCCACTCGGTGGCGGGAGGGCCATGAGCAGTACTTC,TRBJ2-7,.,TRBD2,TRBV10-3
CASSDGGLSYEQYF,TGTGCCAGCAGTGATGGAGGCCTTTCCTACGAGCAGTACTTC,TRBJ2-7,.,.,TRBV25-1
CASSPGQASTDTQYF,TGTGCCAGCAGCCCCGGACAGGCCAGCACAGATACGCAGTATTTT,TRBJ2-3,.,TRBD1,TRBV11-2